The entry below gives a single T cell receptor beta chain sequence along with its context. Its antigen remains undetermined. At one end, the junction sequence differs from germline, possibly due to a read error. Spanning cysteine to phenylalanine, the CDR3 consists of 18 amino acids. The only DNA kept is the CDR3, 54 bases in frame from the first base. From a lookup of the germline V gene, CDR1 and CDR2 are SGHTA and FQGNSA. In the paper's terms, the treatment or condition label means: approximately 9-day PBMC culture with coronavirus spike peptide pools or control peptides (ViraFEST assay). The ViraFEST assay, used in the study, expanded antigen-specific T cells with peptide pools and then identified the expanded clonotypes through TCR sequencing. The convalescent patients' positive SARS-CoV-2 PCR tests fell between March and December 2020, which was before the Alpha, Beta and Delta variants emerged in the United States. Each well held approximately 2 million PBMCs cultured in IMDM containing roughly 5% human AB serum and approximately 9.8 IU/ml IL-2, with 8.5 to 10 ug/ml peptide pools added. Half of the culture medium was replaced with fresh IL-2-containing medium on days 3 and 7. After 10 days of culture, CD4+ T cells were isolated by negative selection using the EasySep CD4+ T cell isolation kit. Ficoll-Paque Plus gradient centrifugation was used to isolate PBMCs from whole blood, and the isolated PBMCs were then either used fresh or cryopreserved at -140C. Triplicate wells were generally used for each culture condition.

Libraries were constructed by PCR. DNA from cultured CD4+ T cells was subjected to TCR sequencing with the Oncomine TCR Beta short-read assay at the Johns Hopkins FTIC core. The QIAamp micro DNA kit was used to extract genomic DNA from the cultured CD4+ T cells. The Oncomine TCR Beta libraries from cultured CD4+ T cells were pooled using unique dual indexes and then sequenced on an Illumina iSeq 100. In the authors' own workflow: Non-productive sequences were removed, and CDR3s not starting with C, not ending with F or W, or shorter than 7 amino acids were discarded. Antigen-specific clonotypes were identified using the MANAFEST web application through comparison of peptide-stimulated wells with reference and other culture wells. For a clone to be called positive, the clone needed an FDR below 0.05, an odds ratio above 5, and a productive frequency above 0.1% in at least two of three replicate wells. A clonotype counted as cross-reactive if it showed significant expansion both in the SARS-CoV-2 spike wells and in at least one common cold coronavirus spike condition. Similarity between CDR3 sequences was evaluated in R version 3.6.1 using Levenshtein distances (stringdist) and unrooted phylogenetic trees (ape). TCRdb applied fastp at Q25 and MiXCR to the public reads, then kept only in-frame beta chains. CDR3 protein sequences are deduplicated, and each keeps its most common genes and DNA. Clone size and V and J calls follow TCRdb, not the original study. The sample records 20,000 to 30,000 distinct CDR3 sequences, around 65% of which are singletons. Jointly, the top ten make up less than 6% of the sample.

The sample is drawn from a study of vaccination and CD4 T cells after COVID-19 (dated by TCRdb to between 2021 and 2022). About the investigation overall: Every convalescent patient had a positive nasal swab PCR test for SARS-CoV-2, with mild disease in nine or ten patients and severe disease in one. In the convalescent cohort there were six males and four females, among whom were two Hispanic individuals, seven Caucasians, two Asians and one multiracial person. Post-vaccine blood samples were taken a median of 72 days after the second vaccine dose, with a range of 14 to 241 days. In under twelve COVID-19 convalescent patients and a handful of infection-naive healthy vaccine recipients, researchers compared the spike-specific CD4+ TCR repertoire from before mRNA vaccination with the repertoire from after. Post-COVID blood samples from convalescent patients were collected a median of around 110 days after diagnosis, with a range of 35 to 161 days. Two doses of either the Pfizer-BioNTech BNT162b2 vaccine (n=8) or the Moderna mRNA-1273 vaccine (n=2) were administered to participants. In control cultures, a CEFX viral epitope pool was used as positive control, an HIV-1 Nef peptide pool was used as negative control, or no peptide was added. The cultures were stimulated with overlapping spike peptide pools from SARS-CoV-2 and from the common cold coronaviruses HCoV-NL63, HCoV-OC43 and HCoV-229E.

The investigation overall reported the following: Of the vaccine-specific clones in convalescent patients, 304 of 307, or nearly all, reacted only to SARS-CoV-2 spike and did not cross-react with common cold coronaviruses. The number of convalescent patients in the study was relatively small, and the study did not examine early timepoints following natural infection. In convalescent patients, a median 86.3% of post-vaccine SARS-CoV-2-reactive clones were detected only after vaccination, and vaccine-specific priming was suggested by this finding. The median number of SARS-CoV-2-reactive clonotypes rose from 20 to 25 after infection to 38 after vaccination, but the change was not significant.

The sequence was obtained from a human donor who had recovered from COVID-19. Sequenced: CD4+ T cells from blood, cultured in vitro. The sequence is built from TRBV7-2 and TRBJ1-1, with the D gene call left open. The sequenced DNA: TGCGCCAGCAGCCATCGAGAGATAAGCGCCCCGACCCGAAAAGGGGCTTTCTTT. This yields the protein CASSHREISAPTRKGAFF.